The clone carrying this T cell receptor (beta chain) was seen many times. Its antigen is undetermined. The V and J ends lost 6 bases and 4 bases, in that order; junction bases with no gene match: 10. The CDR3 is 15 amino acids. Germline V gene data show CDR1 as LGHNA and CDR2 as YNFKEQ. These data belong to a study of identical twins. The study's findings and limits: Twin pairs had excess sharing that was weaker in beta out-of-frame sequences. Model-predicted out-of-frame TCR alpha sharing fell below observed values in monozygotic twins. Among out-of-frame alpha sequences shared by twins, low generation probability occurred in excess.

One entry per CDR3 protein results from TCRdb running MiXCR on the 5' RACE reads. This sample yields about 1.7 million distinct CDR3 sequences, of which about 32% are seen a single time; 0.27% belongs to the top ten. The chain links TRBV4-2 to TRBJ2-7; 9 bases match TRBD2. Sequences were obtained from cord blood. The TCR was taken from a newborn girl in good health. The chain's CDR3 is CASSHTPLAGYEQYF. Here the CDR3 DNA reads TGTGCCAGCAGTCACACTCCGCTAGCGGGATACGAGCAGTACTTC.